One and the same sample provided the 21 T cell receptor beta chains below, sequenced in a study of graft-versus-host responses after intestinal transplantation. TCRdb's copy holds only in-frame clones and misses some; the assay was immunoSEQ multiplex PCR. The sample comprises 75,000 to 90,000 clones, roughly 89% of which are singletons, and roughly 0.35% rests with the top ten. Their antigen targets remain unknown. Here the sequenced sample was unstimulated CD4+ T cells sorted from spleen or lymph node cells, taken before intestinal transplant. These receptors were collected from a human donor who received an intestinal transplant.

The genes are TRBV5-4 and TRBJ2-2; the D gene is possibly TRBD2 (6 bases). This CDR3 is built from 15 residues. Germline CDR1 SGHNT, CDR2 YYREEE (reference sequence). V gave up 0 bases and J gave up 6 bases, with 12 bases separating them. For the CDR3, the DNA is TGTGCCAGCAGCTTGGGGGGGGACGGCGCCGGGGAGCTGTTTTTT. Its protein product is CASSLGGDGAGELFF.

V and J are TRBV5-1 and TRBJ1-4; D might be TRBD1 (5 bases). The CDR3 spans 14 residues. Germline values: CDR1 SGHRS, CDR2 YFSETQ. Trimming pared 1 base from V and 8 bases from J, leaving 12 bases between. As DNA, the CDR3 is TGCGCCAGCAGCTTGCTCGGGGGAAACGAAAAACTGTTTTTT. Protein: CASSLLGGNEKLFF. Complete variable domain (other parts from reference TRBV5-1 and TRBJ1-4): KAGVTQTPRYLIKTRGQQVTLSCSPISGHRSVSWYQQTPGQGLQFLFEYFSETQRNKGNFPGRFSGRQFSNSRSEMNVSTLELGDSALYLCASSLLGGNEKLFFGSGTQLSVL.

This chain uses TRBV6-6 with TRBJ1-5, with 7 bases fitting TRBD1. Germline V gene lookup returns CDR1 MNHNY and CDR2 SVGAGI (reference sequence). CDR3 size: 16 residues. Trimming removed 0 bases from V and 10 bases from J; junction bases left unmatched: 12. CDR3 region: CASSYSGGTAALPQHF. In DNA form, the CDR3 reads TGTGCCAGCAGTTACTCGGGTGGGACAGCCGCCTTACCCCAGCATTTT.

The chain recombines TRBV27 with TRBJ2-7, with 11 nucleotides matching TRBD2. This CDR3 has 15 amino acids. Trimming cost V 6 bases and J 2 bases; bases outside gene matches: 6. Per the germline V gene, CDR1 is MNHEY and CDR2 is SMNVEV (reference sequence). As DNA, the CDR3 is TGTGCCAGCAGGCGGACTAGCGGGTCAACCTACGAGCAGTACTTC. Encoded protein: CASRRTSGSTYEQYF.

The chain recombines TRBV5-1 with TRBJ1-6; the match to TRBD1 covers 7 bases. This CDR3 region has 14 residues. Germline values: CDR1 SGHRS, CDR2 YFSETQ. The trim removed 1 base at V and 7 bases at J, leaving 2 bases unmatched. The CDR3 is CASSLTGENSPLHF. The CDR3 nucleotides are TGCGCCAGCAGCTTGACAGGGGAGAATTCACCCCTCCACTTT.

The rearrangement links TRBV7-2 to TRBJ1-1; 7 bases line up with TRBD1. Trimming cost V 5 bases and J 2 bases; bases outside gene matches: 5. The CDR3 has 14 amino acids. From germline, CDR1 is SGHTA and CDR2 FQGNSA. The CDR3 nucleotides are TGTGCCAGCAGCGTCGACAGGGCTAACACTGAAGCTTTCTTT. Its protein product is CASSVDRANTEAFF.

J is TRBJ2-7 and V is TRBV4-1, with 9 bases matching TRBD2. Germline assignment: CDR1 MGHRA and CDR2 YSYEKL. V lost 1 base and J lost 3; bases outside the gene matches: 7. This CDR3 is 16 amino acids long. This CDR3 is CASSQGILAGYYEQYF. Written as DNA, the CDR3 is TGCGCCAGCAGCCAAGGTATTCTAGCGGGATACTACGAGCAGTACTTC.

The V and J genes are TRBV10-3 and TRBJ2-3; 10 nucleotides align to TRBD1. V gave up 6 bases and J gave up 4 bases; unmatched junction bases: 7. CDR1 is ENHRY, CDR2 SYGVKD, per germline. The CDR3 runs to 15 residues. The CDR3 region is CAIRPGTGDADTQYF. In nucleotides, the CDR3 is TGTGCCATCAGGCCCGGGACAGGGGACGCAGATACGCAGTATTTT.

The chain recombines TRBV2 with TRBJ1-6; D gene unclear. The CDR3 runs to 17 residues. The germline gives CDR1 SNHLY, CDR2 FYNNEI. Trimming stripped 4 bases from V and 0 bases from J, with 13 bases between. CDR3 in DNA: TGTGCCAGCAGTGTGGTTGACGGGAGCTCCTATAATTCACCCCTCCACTTT. This sequence encodes CASSVVDGSSYNSPLHF.

J is TRBJ1-4 and V is TRBV18; D is unclear. The germline V gene has CDR1 KGHSH and CDR2 LQKENI. The CDR3 runs 16 residues. V lost 1 base to trimming and J lost 0 bases, with 9 bases between them. Here the CDR3 DNA reads TGTGCCAGCTCACCACTCTCGGGAGCAACTAATGAAAAACTGTTTTTT. This sequence encodes CASSPLSGATNEKLFF.

In its sample, this clone was seen a few times. The CDR3: CASSEGLAAYNEQFF. The CDR3 DNA follows: TGTGCCAGCAGCGAGGGACTAGCGGCCTACAATGAGCAGTTCTTC. V gene TRBV9 combines with J gene TRBJ2-1, with 11 nucleotides matching TRBD2. The V segment lost 3 bases and the J segment 2 bases; nucleotides outside the gene matches: 1. The CDR3 consists of 15 residues. Looked up from germline, CDR1 is SGDLS and CDR2 is YYNGEE.

This clone has only one observation. This chain joins TRBV2 and TRBJ2-5, with TRBD1 matching 9 bases. This CDR3 contains 16 residues. J lost 1 base, V lost 7 bases, and 10 bases had no gene match. Germline V gene sequence: CDR1 SNHLY, CDR2 FYNNEI. The CDR3 region has the DNA TGTGCCAGCAAAAAGGGAGGGACAGGGACCCAAGAGACCCAGTACTTC. Amino acids: CASKKGGTGTQETQYF. Together with reference TRBV2 and TRBJ2-5, the CDR3 gives the full variable domain: EPEVTQTPSHQVTQMGQEVILRCVPISNHLYFYWYRQILGQKVEFLVSFYNNEISEKSEIFDDQFSVERPDGSNFTLKIRSTKLEDSAMYFCASKKGGTGTQETQYFGPGTRLLVL.

The rearrangement joins TRBV10-1 to TRBJ2-7, with 9 bases that match TRBD2. The CDR3 loop spans 17 amino acids. From germline, CDR1 is WNHNN and CDR2 SYGVQD (reference sequence). With V trimmed by 3 bases and J by 7 bases, 16 bases remained unmatched. CDR3 nucleotides: TGCGCCAGCAGTGATGGGTTAGCGGGAGAACGGACGGGGGAGCAGTACTTC. The encoded protein is CASSDGLAGERTGEQYF.

The V gene is TRBV27, the J gene TRBJ2-5; 8 bases line up with TRBD2. With V trimmed by 3 bases and J by 5 bases, 8 bases remained unmatched. Per germline, CDR1 MNHEY and CDR2 SMNVEV (reference sequence). The CDR3 extends over 15 amino acids. CDR3 residues: CASSFVAGPSETQYF. The CDR3 coding sequence is TGTGCCAGCAGTTTCGTAGCGGGGCCTTCGGAGACCCAGTACTTC.

This clone appeared a single time. The J gene is TRBJ2-7, the V gene TRBV29-1, with D possibly being TRBD1 (6 bases). V lost 5 bases and J lost 3, with 29 bases in between. The CDR3 is 18 residues long. Germline V gives CDR1 SQVTM, CDR2 ANQGSEA. CDR3 loop: CSVFVPTGDPDRHYEQYF. CDR3 in DNA: TGCAGCGTTTTCGTACCGACCGGTGACCCGGACAGACACTACGAGCAGTACTTC.

The gene calls are TRBV5-1 and TRBJ2-7; 7 bases are a match to TRBD1. Germline V lookup: CDR1 SGHRS, CDR2 YFSETQ. Unmatched junction bases numbered 9, after V lost 4 bases and J lost 2 bases. There are 15 residues in the CDR3. Written as DNA, the CDR3 is TGCGCCAGCAGCCCGTGGACAGGACCAACCTACGAGCAGTACTTC. This gives the protein CASSPWTGPTYEQYF.

V gene TRBV7-2 combines with J gene TRBJ1-5, with no clear D. The CDR3 has 15 amino acids. Trimming removed 1 base at V and 4 bases at J, with 11 bases between. Germline values: CDR1 SGHTA, CDR2 FQGNSA. CDR3 sequence reads: CASSLGSTGNQPQHF. The CDR3 region has the DNA TGTGCCAGCAGCTTAGGCTCGACGGGGAATCAGCCCCAGCATTTT.

The V call is TRBV19, the J call TRBJ1-1; D ambiguous. Trimming removed 3 bases from V and 5 bases from J, with 13 bases in between. Germline CDR1 reads LNHDA; CDR2 reads SQIVND (reference sequence). The CDR3 has 14 residues. The CDR3 nucleotides read TGTGCCAGTAGTATCTCTCCGGGGTTAACTGAAGCTTTCTTT. It is translated as CASSISPGLTEAFF.

V usage is TRBV30 and J usage is TRBJ1-1; possibly TRBD1 for D (5 bases). The CDR3 covers 13 residues. Germline V gives CDR1 GTSNPN, CDR2 SVGIG (reference sequence). V gave up 2 bases and J gave up 6 bases, with 13 bases separating them. Here the CDR3 reads CAWSKGVGPEAFF. CDR3 sequence (DNA): TGTGCCTGGAGTAAAGGGGTAGGCCCTGAAGCTTTCTTT.

In regard to this clone: Its ends do not fully match the called genes, so a read error is possible. The DNA for the CDR3 is TGTGCTAGCAGCTCCGGCCGACTAGCGGGCCTCACAGATACGCAGTATTTT. Translated, it gives CASSSGRLAGLTDTQYF. The chain combines TRBV7-7 with TRBJ2-3; 10 bases line up with TRBD2. CDR1 SSHAT and CDR2 FNYEAQ come from the germline V gene (reference sequence). The CDR3 loop spans 17 amino acids.

The gene calls are TRBV29-1 and TRBJ2-1, with 9 positions matching TRBD1. The CDR3 length is 15 residues. Per the germline V gene, CDR1 is SQVTM and CDR2 is ANQGSEA. Germline trimming cut 3 bases from V and 4 bases from J; bases unmatched to any gene: 7. The CDR3 region has the DNA TGCAGCGTTGAGGGTACAGGGGGCTCATACAATGAGCAGTTCTTC. Translating it yields CSVEGTGGSYNEQFF.